This paragraph reports one T cell receptor (beta chain). Deep was the level at which the assay was run. Several immunoSEQ 96-well plates shared each subset's DNA, each plate a replicate. Sequencing used immunoSEQ multiplex PCR; TCRdb keeps in-frame clones, though not all of them. The sample lists about 2 million clones, about 95% seen once, with 0.13% in the top ten. These data originate in a study of shared clonotypes between healthy human individuals. Sequencing was done on a sample of naive CD4+ T cells sorted from blood. Subset meaning: CD45RA+ positively selected. The receptor was derived from a man younger than 35 in good health.

The CDR3 spells CASLGLNSYNEQFF. CDR3 bases: TGTGCCAGCCTCGGGCTTAACTCCTACAATGAGCAGTTCTTC. This chain connects TRBV11-2 to TRBJ2-1; no definite D call. V shed 8 bases and J shed 0 bases, with 11 bases lying between them. From germline, CDR1 is SGHAT and CDR2 FQNNGV. This CDR3 has 14 amino acids. Complete variable domain (other parts from reference TRBV11-2 and TRBJ2-1): EAGVAQSPRYKIIEKRQSVAFWCNPISGHATLYWYQQILGQGPKLLIQFQNNGVVDDSQLPKDRFSAERLKGVDSTLKIQPAKLEDSAVYLCASLGLNSYNEQFFGPGTRLTVL.